This T cell receptor beta chain appears in the sequencing data of a study of T cell repertoires in cytomegalovirus infection. Study-level information: It can be stated that public TCR beta signatures indicated CMV infection as well as a matching HLA type.

MiXCR was run by TCRdb on the reads, yielding one entry per CDR3 protein. The top ten hold under 25% of the sample, which has tens of thousands of distinct CDR3 sequences, over 3.5% seen once. Study-level results: Public TCR beta family frequency separated CMV-and-HLA carriers, including in an independent cohort. CMV-specific TCR beta clonotypes restricted by HLA-C were the ones dominating the ex vivo response.

The CDR3 consists of 13 residues. Germline CDR1 is SGHNT and CDR2 is YENEEA. Of note for this clonotype: Antigen: not known. The junction and the germline gene differ at one end; a read error may be behind it.

Specimen: PBMCs. The receptor was derived from a human donor in good health (CMV status not recorded). Some clones in this sample may be carry-over from other donors' samples. The chain couples TRBV11-3 to TRBJ2-3; D is ambiguous. The CDR3 protein is CPSSSGPTDTKYF. The CDR3 DNA reads TGTCCCAGCAGCTCCGGGCCCACAGATACGAAGTATTTT.